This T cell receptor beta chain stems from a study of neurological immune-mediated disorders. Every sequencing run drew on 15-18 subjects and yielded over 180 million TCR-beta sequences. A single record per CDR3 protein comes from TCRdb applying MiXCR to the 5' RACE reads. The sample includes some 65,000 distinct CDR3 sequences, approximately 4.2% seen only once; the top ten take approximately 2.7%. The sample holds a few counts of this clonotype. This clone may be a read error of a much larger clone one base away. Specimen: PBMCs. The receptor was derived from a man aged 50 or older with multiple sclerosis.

The CDR3, as DNA: TGTGCCAGCAGCCTAGGGACAGGGCCCCATCAGCCCCAGAATTTT. This translates into CASSLGTGPHQPQNF. The genes are TRBV27 and TRBJ1-5, with TRBD1 identical over 9 bases. The CDR3 has 15 amino acids. From germline, CDR1 is MNHEY and CDR2 SMNVEV (reference sequence).